This TCR beta chain is drawn from a study of T cell clones after liver transplantation. Study at large: A pre-transplant mixed lymphocyte reaction with TCRbeta sequencing defined graft-donor-reactive clones followed in post-transplant blood.

Using immunoSEQ multiplex PCR, the repertoire was profiled, and TCRdb retains in-frame clones only, with some absent. The sample has under 85,000 clones; 80% are singletons. The ends lost 1 base at V and 3 bases at J; junction bases unmatched: 1. The germline gives CDR1 SGHVS, CDR2 FQNEAQ. CDR3 length: 14 residues. Broader study findings: Post-transplant time points were not standardized, so conclusions are preliminary.

In regard to this clone: Its antigen remains unknown.

The origin of this receptor is a human patient who received a liver transplant. Part of the T cells may come from the graft donor. The chain recombines TRBV7-8 with TRBJ2-5; 8 bases agree with TRBD2. The sequences come from CD4+ T cells from blood, collected 12 months after liver transplant. The CDR3 DNA reads as TGTGCCAGCAGCTTAGAACTAGCGGAAGAGACCCAGTACTTC. Translating it yields CASSLELAEETQYF.